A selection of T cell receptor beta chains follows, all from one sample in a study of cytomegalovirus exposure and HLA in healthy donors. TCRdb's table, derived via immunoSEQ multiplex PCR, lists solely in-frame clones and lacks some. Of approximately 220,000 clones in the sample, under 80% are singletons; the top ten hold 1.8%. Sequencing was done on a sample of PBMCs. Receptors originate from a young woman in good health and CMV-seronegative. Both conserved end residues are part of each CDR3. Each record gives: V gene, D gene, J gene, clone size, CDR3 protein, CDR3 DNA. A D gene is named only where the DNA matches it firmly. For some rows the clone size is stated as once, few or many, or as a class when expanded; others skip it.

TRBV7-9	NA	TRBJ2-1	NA	CASSSWGLAEYNEQFF	TGTGCCAGCAGCTCCTGGGGGCTAGCGGAGTACAATGAGCAGTTCTTC
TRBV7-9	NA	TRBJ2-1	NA	CASSSPGRGNEQFF	TGTGCCAGCAGCTCCCCTGGGAGAGGGAATGAGCAGTTCTTC
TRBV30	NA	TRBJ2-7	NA	CAWAALRVEQYF	TGTGCCTGGGCGGCATTGAGGGTGGAGCAGTACTTC
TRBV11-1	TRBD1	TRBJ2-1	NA	CASSFTGAGEQFF	TGTGCCAGCAGCTTTACAGGGGCGGGTGAGCAGTTCTTC
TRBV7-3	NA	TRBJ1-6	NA	CASSYGPNSPLHF	TGTGCCAGCAGTTATGGGCCAAATTCACCCCTCCACTTT
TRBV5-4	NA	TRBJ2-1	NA	CASSFILGYEQFF	TGTGCCAGCAGCTTTATACTAGGGTATGAGCAGTTCTTC
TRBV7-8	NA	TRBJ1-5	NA	CASSLQGNQPQHF	TGTGCCAGCAGCTTGCAGGGAAATCAGCCCCAGCATTTT
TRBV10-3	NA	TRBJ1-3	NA	CAISDFQVGNTIYF	TGTGCCATCAGTGACTTCCAGGTCGGAAACACCATATATTTT
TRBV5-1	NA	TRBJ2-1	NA	CASSLDRGGGNEQFF	TGCGCCAGCAGCTTGGATCGCGGGGGCGGCAATGAGCAGTTCTTC
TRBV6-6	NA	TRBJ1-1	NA	CASSSPPMNTEAFF	TGTGCCAGCAGTTCCCCCCCCATGAACACTGAAGCTTTCTTT
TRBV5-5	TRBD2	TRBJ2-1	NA	CASSLQRGSSYNEQFF	TGTGCCAGCAGCTTGCAGCGGGGGAGCTCCTACAATGAGCAGTTCTTC
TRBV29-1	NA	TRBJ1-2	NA	CSVGGGGRRVDGYTF	TGCAGCGTTGGGGGAGGAGGACGACGGGTCGATGGCTACACCTTC
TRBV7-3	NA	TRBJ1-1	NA	CASSLEGTATEAFF	TGTGCCAGCAGCTTGGAAGGGACTGCGACTGAAGCTTTCTTT
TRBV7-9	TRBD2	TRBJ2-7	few	CSSSLGQGGTDEQYF	TGTTCCAGCAGCTTAGGTCAGGGAGGGACCGACGAGCAGTACTTC
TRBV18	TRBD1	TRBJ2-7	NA	CASSRTGTGNEQYF	TGTGCCAGCTCCCGGACAGGGACGGGCAACGAGCAGTACTTC
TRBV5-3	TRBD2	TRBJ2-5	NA	CARSYGLAALETQYF	TGTGCCAGAAGCTACGGACTAGCTGCCCTTGAGACCCAGTACTTC
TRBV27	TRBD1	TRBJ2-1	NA	CASSIPGQGFYNEQFF	TGTGCCAGCAGTATCCCGGGACAGGGTTTCTACAATGAGCAGTTCTTC
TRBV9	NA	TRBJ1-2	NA	CASSSPTGGYTF	TGTGCCAGCAGCTCCCCAACCGGTGGCTACACCTTC
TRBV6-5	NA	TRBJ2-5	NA	CATQELTQETQYF	TGTGCCACCCAAGAGCTCACCCAAGAGACCCAGTACTTC
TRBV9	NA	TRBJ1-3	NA	CASSVASSGNTIYF	TGTGCCAGCAGCGTAGCCAGCTCTGGAAACACCATATATTTT
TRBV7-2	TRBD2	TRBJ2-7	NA	CASSPTTSGTYEQYF	TGTGCCAGCAGCCCCACGACTAGCGGAACATACGAGCAGTACTTC
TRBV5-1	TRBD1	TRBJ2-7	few	CASSSQTGVGEQYF	TGCGCCAGCAGTAGCCAGACAGGGGTAGGCGAGCAGTACTTC
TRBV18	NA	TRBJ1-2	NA	CASSPPRGEFYGYTF	TGTGCCAGCTCACCACCCAGGGGAGAGTTCTATGGCTACACCTTC
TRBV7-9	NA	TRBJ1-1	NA	CASSQAGFEAFF	TGTGCCAGCAGCCAAGCGGGCTTTGAAGCTTTCTTT